Here is one T cell receptor beta chain with its context. The data were obtained in a study of cytomegalovirus exposure and HLA in healthy donors. A multiplex PCR was run with 60 Vbeta primers and 13 Jbeta primers. TCRdb keeps only in-frame clones here, not all; method: immunoSEQ multiplex PCR. The sample consists of 100,000 to 150,000 clones, 55% to 75% of them appearing once. The CDR3 is 17 amino acids. V lost 5 bases and J 5 bases, leaving 25 bases between the germline ends. The V gene's germline CDR1 is SGHRS and CDR2 YFSETQ. This sequence joins TRBV5-1 and TRBJ1-2; unclear D gene. The sequencing input was PBMCs. This clonotype was obtained from a man aged 25 to 40 in good health and CMV-seronegative. In DNA form, the CDR3 reads TGCGCCAGCAGAAAAAGCTCGGCCGGGGAGACCTTATATGGCTACACCTTC. Translation gives CASRKSSAGETLYGYTF. Combining the CDR3 with reference TRBV5-1 and TRBJ1-2 gives the whole variable domain KAGVTQTPRYLIKTRGQQVTLSCSPISGHRSVSWYQQTPGQGLQFLFEYFSETQRNKGNFPGRFSGRQFSNSRSEMNVSTLELGDSALYLCASRKSSAGETLYGYTFGSGTRLTVV.